A selection of T cell receptor beta chains follows, all from one sample in a study of molecular identifiers for immune sequencing clone quantification. TCRdb re-derived calls from the PCR reads in MiXCR, one entry per CDR3 protein. The sample records around 40,000 distinct CDR3 sequences, roughly 19% being singletons. Input material: naive CD8+ T cells from blood, with Jurkat cell RNA spiked in. The receptors were gathered from a human donor in good health. Some libraries in this study had Jurkat cell RNA spiked in. Each CDR3 is given with its conserved first and last residue.

J: TRBJ2-1
V: TRBV5-6
CDR3: CASSLDGDEQFF

J: TRBJ1-2
V: TRBV27
CDR3: CASSSTGVSGYTF

J: TRBJ2-3
V: TRBV5-5
CDR3: CASSLVPISTDTQYF

J: TRBJ2-1
V: TRBV7-9
CDR3: CASSSYSASSYNEQFF

J: TRBJ2-6
V: TRBV29-1
CDR3: CSVVGTHPIAGANVLTF

J: TRBJ2-1
V: TRBV29-1
CDR3: CSVEQLRDRGNEQFF

J: TRBJ2-7
V: TRBV5-6
CDR3: CASSLAGGLYEQYF

J: TRBJ1-5
V: TRBV7-2
CDR3: CASSLESQGAFLAQHF

J: TRBJ2-7
V: TRBV5-4
CDR3: CASSSPALGLSYEQYF

J: TRBJ2-5
V: TRBV28
CDR3: CASSNREQETQYF

J: TRBJ2-3
V: TRBV24-1
CDR3: CATSIRTIQTGLQDPQYF

J: TRBJ2-1
V: TRBV29-1
CDR3: CSGAGNEQFF

J: TRBJ1-1
V: TRBV7-9
CDR3: CASSILTGLETEALF

J: TRBJ1-5
V: TRBV2
CDR3: CASSEGTGSHQPQHF

J: TRBJ2-3
V: TRBV4-3
CDR3: CASGSSSTDTQYF